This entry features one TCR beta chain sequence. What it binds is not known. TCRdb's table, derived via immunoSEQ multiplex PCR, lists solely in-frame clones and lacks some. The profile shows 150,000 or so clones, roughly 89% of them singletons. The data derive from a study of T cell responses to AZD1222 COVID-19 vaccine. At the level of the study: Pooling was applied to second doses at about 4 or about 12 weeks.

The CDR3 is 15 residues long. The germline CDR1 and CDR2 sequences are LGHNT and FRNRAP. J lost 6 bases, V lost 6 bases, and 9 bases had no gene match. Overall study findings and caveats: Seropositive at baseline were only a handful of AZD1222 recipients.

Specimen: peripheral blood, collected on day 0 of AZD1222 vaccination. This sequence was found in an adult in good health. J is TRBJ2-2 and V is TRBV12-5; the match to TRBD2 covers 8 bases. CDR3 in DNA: TGTGCTAGTGGCCGGGGGGGGGAGGAGGCCGGGGAGCTGTTTTTT. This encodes CASGRGGEEAGELFF. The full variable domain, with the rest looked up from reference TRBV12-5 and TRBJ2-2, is DARVTQTPRHKVTEMGQEVTMRCQPILGHNTVFWYRQTMMQGLELLAYFRNRAPLDDSGMPKDRFSAEMPDATLATLKIQPSEPRDSAVYFCASGRGGEEAGELFFGEGSRLTVL.